This entry lists 10 T cell receptor beta chains sequenced from one sample in a study of OX40 agonist ivuxolimab in advanced cancers. Sequencing was performed with immunoSEQ multiplex PCR; in TCRdb, only in-frame clones are kept and a portion is missing. The table has just under 80,000 clones, approximately 84% seen once. The material sequenced was CD4+ or CD8+ T cells sorted from blood, taken in a trial of the OX40 agonist ivuxolimab. These TCRs come from an adult with an advanced solid tumor such as melanoma, head and neck, liver or kidney cancer.

The chain is built from TRBV30 and TRBJ2-7; D is undetermined. The germline V and J ends were trimmed by 0 bases and 4 bases, with 7 bases remaining between them. This CDR3 region has 12 residues. Per germline, CDR1 GTSNPN and CDR2 SVGIG (reference sequence). The CDR3 DNA follows: TGTGCCTGGAGTGTAACGCCTTACGAGCAGTACTTC. Translated, it gives CAWSVTPYEQYF.

This clone was counted a few times. The chain employs TRBV2 and TRBJ1-5; D perhaps matches TRBD1 (6 bases). Trimming cost V 4 bases and J 1 base, with 14 bases left between them. This CDR3 has 16 amino acids. Germline lookup yields CDR1 SNHLY and CDR2 FYNNEI. The CDR3 spells CASSGGGGRSNQPQHF. CDR3 coding DNA: TGTGCCAGCAGTGGGGGTGGGGGCAGGAGCAATCAGCCCCAGCATTTT.

The rearrangement links TRBV5-6 to TRBJ2-3; possible D gene TRBD2, 5 bases. From germline, CDR1 is SGHDT and CDR2 YYEEEE. This CDR3 region has 13 residues. V lost 4 bases to trimming and J lost 6 bases, with 12 bases between them. The CDR3 nucleotides read TGTGCCAGCAGCGATGGACTTGGGGATACGCAGTATTTT. Its protein product is CASSDGLGDTQYF.

CDR3 in DNA: TGTGCCAGCAGCTCCCTAGCGGGGGTCTCCTACAATGAGCAGTTCTTC. The encoded protein is CASSSLAGVSYNEQFF. The rearrangement uses TRBV13 and TRBJ2-1; 10 nucleotides align to TRBD2. V lost 4 bases to trimming and J lost 0 bases; unmatched junction nucleotides: 3. Germline V gene data show CDR1 as PRHDT and CDR2 as FYEKMQ (reference sequence). This CDR3 is built from 16 residues.

This clone was seen just once. V is TRBV25-1 and J is TRBJ2-2; D is uncertain. The germline V and J ends were trimmed by 7 bases and 0 bases, with 9 bases remaining between them. Germline V CDR1 and CDR2: MGHDK, SYGVNS. The CDR3 extends over 14 amino acids. In DNA form, the CDR3 reads TGTGCCAGCATCGGCCGGGCGAACACCGGGGAGCTGTTTTTT. This translates into CASIGRANTGELFF. The variable domain in full, completed from reference TRBV25-1 and TRBJ2-2, reads EADIYQTPRYLVIGTGKKITLECSQTMGHDKMYWYQQDPGMELHLIHYSYGVNSTEKGDLSSESTVSRIRTEHFPLTLESARPSHTSQYLCASIGRANTGELFFGEGSRLTVL.

This clone has a handful of counts. The chain combines TRBV6-5 with TRBJ1-5; weak D call: TRBD1 (5 bases). The length of the CDR3 is 13 residues. Trimming left V 2 bases short and J 4 bases short, with 6 bases between. Germline values: CDR1 MNHEY, CDR2 SVGAGI. CDR3 DNA sequence: TGTGCCAGCAGTTACGACAGTAATCAGCCCCAGCATTTT. Its protein product is CASSYDSNQPQHF.

This clone was detected only a few times. The chain is built from TRBV10-1 and TRBJ1-1; possibly TRBD1 for D (5 bases). Deletions cut 6 bases from V and 3 bases from J, with 5 bases between. The germline V gene encodes CDR1 WNHNN and CDR2 SYGVQD (reference sequence). The CDR3 covers 11 residues. CDR3 residues: CASRGDTEAFF. The CDR3 DNA reads as TGCGCCAGCAGAGGGGACACTGAAGCTTTCTTT.

V is TRBV19 and J is TRBJ2-2; 10 positions agree with TRBD2. CDR1 is LNHDA, CDR2 SQIVND, per germline (reference sequence). This CDR3 has 19 residues. J lost 0 bases, V lost 3 bases, and 10 bases had no gene match. Here the CDR3 reads CASSILLAGNQANTGELFF. For the CDR3, the DNA is TGTGCCAGTAGTATTTTACTAGCGGGAAATCAAGCGAACACCGGGGAGCTGTTTTTT.

V is TRBV11-2 and J is TRBJ1-5, with D unclear. Germline CDR1 SGHAT, CDR2 FQNNGV. The CDR3 totals 13 residues. V lost 1 base to trimming and J lost 4 bases, with 5 bases between them. In DNA, the CDR3 is TGTGCCAGCAGCTTAGCGCTAAATCAGCCCCAGCATTTT. Translating it yields CASSLALNQPQHF.

A single count supports this clone. The chain has TRBV30 and TRBJ1-5; a possible D gene is TRBD1 (6 bases). CDR3 length: 18 amino acids. Germline V gene sequence: CDR1 GTSNPN, CDR2 SVGIG (reference sequence). V was clipped by 2 bases and J by 3 bases, with 23 bases between them. CDR3 nucleotides: TGTGCCTGGAGTCCTCGTAGGGGGGATATGGGCTCCAATCAGCCCCAGCATTTT. Residues: CAWSPRRGDMGSNQPQHF.